The source of this TCR beta chain is a study of T-cell memory formation after mild COVID-19. On the study more broadly: For the most part, TCR clusters were specific to one donor.

Concerning this clonotype itself: Its specificity is not known.

CDR1 and CDR2 from the germline V gene are SGHTA and FQGNSA. V was cut by 5 bases and J by 0 bases, with 14 bases left in between. CDR3 length equals 16 residues. Study outcomes and limitations: From day 15 to 85, contracting clones were balanced between CD4 and CD8, whereas later expanders leaned toward CD4+. Several responding clones turned up in pre-infection memory, indicating that cross-reactive memory may have taken part.

TCRdb reprocessed the 5' RACE reads via MiXCR and lists one record per CDR3 protein. The table records around 220,000 distinct CDR3 sequences, about 17% of them present only once. The sequence was collected from a man between 18 and 29 years old who had mild COVID-19 (a few samples of this study predate the infection). Cell type and time point are not known. Sequenced material: PBMCs or a T cell subset sorted from them (not recorded which). The V and J genes are TRBV7-2 and TRBJ1-3, with a tentative D call TRBD1 (5 bases). Written as DNA, the CDR3 is TGTGCCAGCAGCGACCAGACAGTTCTCTCTGGAAACACCATATATTTT. Protein sequence: CASSDQTVLSGNTIYF.